The 8 T cell receptor beta chains given below trace back to one sample, sequenced in a study of blood T cell repertoires in COVID-19 (TCRdb year 2020). Receptor amplification or capture employed the immunoSEQ multiplex PCR assay. Entries here come from immuneACCESS through TCRdb and include only in-frame sequences with V and J called. Some clones fail to appear in such tables; in the studies checked, an unresolved V gene covers under half of the shortfall, and the cause of the remainder is unknown. The sample data list 100,000 to 150,000 clones, and roughly 90% of these were observed just once. The ten largest clones add up to about 2.3% of the sample. Sample: PBMCs or T cells enriched from blood (not recorded which). The receptors derive from a woman aged 45-65 years who had recovered from COVID-19.

The DNA of the CDR3 is TGTGCCAGCAGCCAAGATCGGGTGGGGCTCGGGGCTTTCTTT. The encoded protein is CASSQDRVGLGAFF. The chain has TRBV4-2 and TRBJ1-1, with D maybe TRBD1 (5 bases). Germline CDR1 is LGHNA and CDR2 is YNFKEQ. CDR3 length: 14 residues. The ends were cut back, 0 bases at V and 11 bases at J, with 16 bases in the middle.

The chain employs TRBV9 and TRBJ1-2; possible D gene TRBD1, 5 bases. Germline V gene lookup returns CDR1 SGDLS and CDR2 YYNGEE. The CDR3 is 15 amino acids. V dropped 0 bases and J dropped 0 bases, with 9 bases sitting between them. CDR3 nucleotide sequence: TGTGCCAGCAGCGTAGACACAGGACCTAACTATGGCTACACCTTC. It encodes CASSVDTGPNYGYTF.

This clone was counted between two and nine times. The gene calls are TRBV4-1 and TRBJ1-6; D is possibly TRBD1 (5 bases). Germline V gene lookup returns CDR1 MGHRA and CDR2 YSYEKL. This CDR3 contains 15 residues. V lost 0 bases and J lost 10, with 13 bases in between. The CDR3 bases are TGCGCCAGCAGCCAAGATCTCAGGACATCGTCACCCCTCCACTTT. Translated: CASSQDLRTSSPLHF.

V is TRBV5-1 and J is TRBJ2-5; the D is unclear. The CDR3 spans 13 residues. Between the trimmed V and J ends, which lost 4 bases and 5 bases, there was a span of 12 bases. CDR1 and CDR2 (germline): SGHRS, YFSETQ. The DNA of the CDR3 is TGCGCCAGCAGCCGAGGTGGTGGGGAGACCCAGTACTTC. Residues: CASSRGGGETQYF.

The chain is built from TRBV3-1 (or the pseudogene TRBV3-2) and TRBJ1-3, with D perhaps TRBD1 (5 bases). Looked up from germline, CDR1 is LGHDT and CDR2 is YNNKEL (reference sequence). This CDR3 is built from 15 residues. V lost 4 bases to trimming and J lost 3 bases, with 13 bases between them. CDR3: CASSPQGRGGNTIYF. CDR3 nucleotide sequence: TGTGCCAGCAGCCCTCAGGGAAGGGGTGGAAACACCATATATTTT.

The genes are TRBV4-3 and TRBJ2-1; D may be TRBD1 (5 bases). Trimming took off 2 bases at V and 4 bases at J, with 6 bases between the two ends. Germline values: CDR1 LGHNA, CDR2 YSLEER. CDR3 length: 13 amino acids. CDR3 nucleotides: TGCGCCAGCAGCCAAAGGGGATACAATGAGCAGTTCTTC. Its translation: CASSQRGYNEQFF.

V usage is TRBV4-3 and J usage is TRBJ2-2; D may be TRBD1 (7 bases). Germline loops: CDR1 LGHNA, CDR2 YSLEER. This CDR3 contains 15 residues. Trimming left V 3 bases short and J 6 bases short, with 14 bases between. CDR3 residues: CASSQEGAGSGELFF. CDR3 DNA: TGCGCCAGCAGCCAGGAGGGGGCGGGTTCCGGGGAGCTGTTTTTT.

This clone was picked up one time. This rearrangement joins TRBV4-3 to TRBJ1-2, with 8 positions matching TRBD1. The CDR3 is 18 residues long. Germline V gives CDR1 LGHNA, CDR2 YSLEER. The V and J ends lost 3 bases and 6 bases, in that order; junction bases with no gene match: 18. CDR3 protein: CASSQSYGQGIRGNGYTF. CDR3 nucleotide sequence: TGCGCCAGCAGCCAGTCTTATGGACAGGGTATTCGGGGTAATGGCTACACCTTC.